This TCR beta chain stems from a study of blood T cell repertoires in COVID-19. TCRdb keeps only in-frame clones here, not all; method: immunoSEQ multiplex PCR. In the table there are 300,000 to 350,000 clones, 88% of which are singletons. Germline CDR1 SGHRS, CDR2 YFSETQ. The V gene end was trimmed by 2 bases and the J gene end by 1 base; junction bases not matched to a gene: 2. This CDR3 spans 14 amino acids. This chain connects TRBV5-1 to TRBJ2-5; 7 positions agree with TRBD1. Sequenced sample: peripheral blood. The TCR comes from a woman in her seventies with COVID-19, enrolled during active disease. The CDR3 DNA is TGCGCCAGCAGCTTTACAGGGGCCCAAGAGACCCAGTACTTC. Translating it yields CASSFTGAQETQYF. The variable domain in full, with the rest retrieved from reference TRBV5-1 and TRBJ2-5, is KAGVTQTPRYLIKTRGQQVTLSCSPISGHRSVSWYQQTPGQGLQFLFEYFSETQRNKGNFPGRFSGRQFSNSRSEMNVSTLELGDSALYLCASSFTGAQETQYFGPGTRLLVL.